This TCR beta chain derives from a study of T cell clonotyping in hematopoietic cell transplantation. The wider study: Pretransplant recipient samples were taken after cytoreduction. Study results and caveats: Graft donor and pretransplant recipient Inverse Simpson Index values predicted broader posttransplant TCR diversity.

The V gene's germline CDR1 is SNHLY and CDR2 FYNNEI. This CDR3 has 16 residues. J was trimmed by 9 bases and V by 1 base; bases with no gene match: 8. Regarding this clone: Antigen: not known.

Time point indicated: recipient sample about 28 days before transplant, after cytoreduction. Samples: about 28 days before transplant, then days 30, 100 and 180 after. Profiling relied on immunoSEQ multiplex PCR, and the TCRdb table lists in-frame clones only, not all of them. The repertoire holds about 45,000 clones, with about four fifths as singletons. V gene TRBV2 combines with J gene TRBJ2-3; 12 positions match TRBD1. This clonotype was obtained from a man in his sixties with myelodysplastic syndrome. Some clones in this sample may be carry-over from other donors' samples. The sample consisted of peripheral blood mononuclear cells, taken before stem cell transplant. The CDR3 protein is CASSEGRGQGAGTQYF. In DNA, the CDR3 is TGTGCCAGCAGTGAAGGGAGGGGACAGGGGGCAGGAACGCAGTATTTT. Together with reference TRBV2 and TRBJ2-3, the CDR3 gives the full variable domain: EPEVTQTPSHQVTQMGQEVILRCVPISNHLYFYWYRQILGQKVEFLVSFYNNEISEKSEIFDDQFSVERPDGSNFTLKIRSTKLEDSAMYFCASSEGRGQGAGTQYFGPGTRLTVL.